The source of this TCR beta chain is a study of blood T cell repertoires in COVID-19. Germline V gene lookup returns CDR1 GTSNPN and CDR2 SVGIG (reference sequence). The V end was cut by 0 bases, the J end by 0 bases, with 15 bases between. The CDR3 has 17 residues. Repertoires were generated with immunoSEQ multiplex PCR, while TCRdb's copy carries only in-frame clones and drops some. The table has some 90,000 clones, 70% to 90% seen once; the top ten hold less than 3.5%. The sequenced material came from peripheral blood. The chain employs TRBV30 and TRBJ1-3; D is perhaps TRBD1 (5 bases). The sequence derives from a man aged 45-60 years with COVID-19, enrolled during active disease. The CDR3 DNA sequence: TGTGCCTGGAGTGTTGCAGGGCACCCCGGCTCTGGAAACACCATATATTTT. It is translated as CAWSVAGHPGSGNTIYF. The full variable domain, rest sourced from reference TRBV30 and TRBJ1-3, is SQTIHQWPATLVQPVGSPLSLECTVEGTSNPNLYWYRQAAGRGLQLLFYSVGIGQISSEVPQNLSASRPQDRQFILSSKKLLLSDSGFYLCAWSVAGHPGSGNTIYFGEGSWLTVV.